This TCR beta chain appears in the sequencing data of a study of early stage breast cancer tumors. CDR3 length equals 20 residues. CDR1 is LNHDA and CDR2 is SQIVND in the germline V gene (reference sequence). V was cut by 4 bases and J by 0 bases, with 22 bases left in between. The table came from immunoSEQ multiplex PCR; TCRdb's copy has only in-frame clones and leaves some out. Of tens of thousands of clones in the sample, over 60% are singletons; the top ten hold approximately 7.1%. The clonotype comes from a person aged 45 to 59 with breast cancer. The rearrangement uses TRBV19 and TRBJ2-6; possible D gene TRBD1, 6 bases. The material sequenced was blood. In nucleotides, the CDR3 is TGTGCCAGTAGTAACCACAGGGTCGGCAGGACGCTCTCTGGGGCCAACGTCCTGACTTTC. Encoded protein: CASSNHRVGRTLSGANVLTF.